A selection of T cell receptor beta chains follows, all from one sample in a study of OX40 agonist ivuxolimab in advanced cancers. Here immunoSEQ multiplex PCR was the method, and the copy in TCRdb shows in-frame clones only, minus some. The sample holds over 85,000 clones, about nine tenths seen once. Sequencing was performed on CD4+ or CD8+ T cells sorted from blood, taken in a trial of the OX40 agonist ivuxolimab. The source of these receptors is an adult with an advanced solid tumor such as melanoma, head and neck, liver or kidney cancer. Both conserved end residues are part of each CDR3.

cdr3_aa: CAWSGVTGDSPLHF
v_call: TRBV30
j_call: TRBJ1-6

cdr3_aa: CAIGNTGELFF
v_call: TRBV10-3
j_call: TRBJ2-2

cdr3_aa: CASSQAPSGDIKDYEQYF
v_call: TRBV4-1
j_call: TRBJ2-7

cdr3_aa: CASSSRQGATIDGNTIYF
v_call: TRBV5-1
j_call: TRBJ1-3

cdr3_aa: CASSLDTKNTEAFF
v_call: TRBV7-2
j_call: TRBJ1-1

cdr3_aa: CASSLGAGPGRILNEQFF
v_call: TRBV11-3
j_call: TRBJ2-1

cdr3_aa: CASSSTYSPGLAGPTTYNEQFF
v_call: TRBV19
j_call: TRBJ2-1

cdr3_aa: CSVDVSPGDSGELFF
v_call: TRBV29-1
j_call: TRBJ2-2

cdr3_aa: CASSLPLPQETQYF
v_call: TRBV5-6
j_call: TRBJ2-5

cdr3_aa: CASSPTQGPNEQFF
v_call: TRBV7-3
j_call: TRBJ2-1

cdr3_aa: CASSYGGGAAETQYF
v_call: TRBV6-6
j_call: TRBJ2-5

cdr3_aa: CASSVSAGANTDTQYF
v_call: TRBV9
j_call: TRBJ2-3

cdr3_aa: CASSPGGQGNNEQFF
v_call: TRBV4-2
j_call: TRBJ2-1

cdr3_aa: CASSVGGGAGYEQYF
v_call: TRBV5-4
j_call: TRBJ2-7

cdr3_aa: CASSPSPGREIAYGYTF
v_call: TRBV6-4
j_call: TRBJ1-2

cdr3_aa: CATSRGRGEASYTF
v_call: TRBV15
j_call: TRBJ1-2

cdr3_aa: CASSETGRAETQYF
v_call: TRBV6-1
j_call: TRBJ2-5

cdr3_aa: CASSTADRGYSGANVLTF
v_call: TRBV19
j_call: TRBJ2-6

cdr3_aa: CASSRQGGDAEAFF
v_call: TRBV7-8
j_call: TRBJ1-1

cdr3_aa: CASSEPGTYEQYF
v_call: TRBV6-1
j_call: TRBJ2-7

cdr3_aa: CASSLDMNTEAFF
v_call: TRBV11-2
j_call: TRBJ1-1

cdr3_aa: CASSTLAGDAYEQYF
v_call: TRBV9
j_call: TRBJ2-7

cdr3_aa: CASSQDPSGRGETQYF
v_call: TRBV14
j_call: TRBJ2-5

cdr3_aa: CASSLEAEDTQYF
v_call: TRBV7-2
j_call: TRBJ2-3

cdr3_aa: CASSLSSGRASGAKNIQYF
v_call: TRBV11-1
j_call: TRBJ2-4

cdr3_aa: CASSPTGSTTGELFF
v_call: TRBV18
j_call: TRBJ2-2

cdr3_aa: CASSQRSRANSYNEQFF
v_call: TRBV14
j_call: TRBJ2-1

cdr3_aa: CAWSVQGLGETQYF
v_call: TRBV30
j_call: TRBJ2-5

cdr3_aa: CASSQDAGAYDYGYTF
v_call: TRBV4-3
j_call: TRBJ1-2

cdr3_aa: CASILLGAYNEQFF
v_call: TRBV2
j_call: TRBJ2-1